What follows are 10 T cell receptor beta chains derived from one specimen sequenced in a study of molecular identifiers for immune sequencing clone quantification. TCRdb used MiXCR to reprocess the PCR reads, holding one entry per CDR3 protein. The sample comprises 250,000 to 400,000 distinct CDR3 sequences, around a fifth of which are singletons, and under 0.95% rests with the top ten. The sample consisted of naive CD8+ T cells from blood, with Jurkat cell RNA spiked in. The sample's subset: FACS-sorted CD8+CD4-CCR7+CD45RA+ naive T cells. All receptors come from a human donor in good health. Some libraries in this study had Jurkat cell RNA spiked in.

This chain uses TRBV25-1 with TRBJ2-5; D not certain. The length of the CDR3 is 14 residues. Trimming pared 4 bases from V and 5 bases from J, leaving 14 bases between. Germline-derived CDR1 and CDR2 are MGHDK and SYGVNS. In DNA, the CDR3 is TGTGCCAGCAGTGGCGACTCACGATGGGAGACCCAGTACTTC. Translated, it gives CASSGDSRWETQYF.

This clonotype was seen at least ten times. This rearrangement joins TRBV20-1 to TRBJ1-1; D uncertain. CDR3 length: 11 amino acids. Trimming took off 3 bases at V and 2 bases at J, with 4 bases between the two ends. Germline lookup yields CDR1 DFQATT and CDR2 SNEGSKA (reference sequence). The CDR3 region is CSASYNTEAFF. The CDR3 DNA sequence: TGCAGTGCTAGTTACAACACTGAAGCTTTCTTT.

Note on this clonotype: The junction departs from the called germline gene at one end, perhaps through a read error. The CDR3 nucleotides are TGTGCCGGCTCACCAGGCCCGGGACAGCTCTCCTACGAGCAGTACTTC. Amino acid sequence: CAGSPGPGQLSYEQYF. The rearrangement uses TRBV18 and TRBJ2-7, with 7 bases lining up with TRBD1. Germline V lookup: CDR1 KGHSH, CDR2 LQKENI. This CDR3 comprises 16 residues.

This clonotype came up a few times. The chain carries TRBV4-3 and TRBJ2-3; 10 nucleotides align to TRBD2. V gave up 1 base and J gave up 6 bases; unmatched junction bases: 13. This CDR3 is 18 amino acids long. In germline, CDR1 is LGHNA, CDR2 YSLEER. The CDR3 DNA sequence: TGCGCCAGCAGCCAAGCTTACCCAGCGGGGGGGCCGTCCGATACGCAGTATTTT. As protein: CASSQAYPAGGPSDTQYF.

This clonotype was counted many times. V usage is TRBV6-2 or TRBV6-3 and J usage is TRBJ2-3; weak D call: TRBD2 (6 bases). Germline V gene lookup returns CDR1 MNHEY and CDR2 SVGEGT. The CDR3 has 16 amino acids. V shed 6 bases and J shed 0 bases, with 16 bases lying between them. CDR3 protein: CASRDTPGLSTDTQYF. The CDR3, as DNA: TGTGCCAGCAGAGATACGCCGGGACTCAGCACAGATACGCAGTATTTT.

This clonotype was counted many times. CDR3 DNA sequence: TGTGCCACCACCAGAACAGCGGGAAGGGAGACCCAGTACTTC. As protein: CATTRTAGRETQYF. The chain employs TRBV28 and TRBJ2-5; TRBD2 matches at 7 bases. Per the germline V gene, CDR1 is MDHEN and CDR2 is SYDVKM. This CDR3 region has 14 residues. V lost 10 bases and J lost 5; bases outside the gene matches: 13.

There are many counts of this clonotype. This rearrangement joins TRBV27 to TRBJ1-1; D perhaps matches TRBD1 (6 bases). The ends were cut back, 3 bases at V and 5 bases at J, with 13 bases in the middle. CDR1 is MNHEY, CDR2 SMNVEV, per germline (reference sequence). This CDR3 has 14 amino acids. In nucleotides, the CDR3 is TGTGCCAGCAGTTTCGCAGGGGCAGGAACTGAAGCTTTCTTT. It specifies CASSFAGAGTEAFF.

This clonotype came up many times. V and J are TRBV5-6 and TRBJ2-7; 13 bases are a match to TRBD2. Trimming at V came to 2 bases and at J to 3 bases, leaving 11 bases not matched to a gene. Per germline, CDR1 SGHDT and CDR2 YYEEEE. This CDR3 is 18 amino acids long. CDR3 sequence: CASSFGTSGTLGGYEQYF. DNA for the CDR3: TGTGCCAGCAGCTTTGGGACTAGCGGGACACTCGGGGGCTACGAGCAGTACTTC.

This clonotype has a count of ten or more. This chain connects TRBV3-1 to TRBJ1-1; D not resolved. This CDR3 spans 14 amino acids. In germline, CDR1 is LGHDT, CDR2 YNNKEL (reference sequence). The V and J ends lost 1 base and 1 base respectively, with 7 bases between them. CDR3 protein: CASSQARRNTEAFF. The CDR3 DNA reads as TGTGCCAGCAGCCAAGCCAGGAGGAACACTGAAGCTTTCTTT. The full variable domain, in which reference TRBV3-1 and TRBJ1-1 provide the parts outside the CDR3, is DTAVSQTPKYLVTQMGNDKSIKCEQNLGHDTMYWYKQDSKKFLKIMFSYNNKELIINETVPNRFSPKSPDKAHLNLHINSLELGDSAVYFCASSQARRNTEAFFGQGTRLTVV.

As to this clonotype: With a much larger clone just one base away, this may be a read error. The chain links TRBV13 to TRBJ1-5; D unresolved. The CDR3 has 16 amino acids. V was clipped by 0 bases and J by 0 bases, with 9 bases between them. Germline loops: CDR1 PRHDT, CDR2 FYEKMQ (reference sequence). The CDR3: CASSLGEGSSNQPQHF. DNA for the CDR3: TGTGCCAGCAGCTTAGGGGAGGGCAGTAGCAATCAGCCCCAGCATTTT.